These 31 T cell receptor beta chains were all obtained from the same sample, sequenced in a study of T cell responses to AZD1222 COVID-19 vaccine (dated by TCRdb to the early 2020s). The library was generated by the immunoSEQ multiplex PCR assay. The clones in this table, taken by TCRdb from immuneACCESS, are in-frame only. Not every clone is retained; where verified, under half of the shortfall comes from an unresolved V gene, and the cause of the rest is unknown. The sample contains approximately 160,000 clones, 85% to 95% of them found a single time. The top ten constitute over 0.7% of the sample. The label giving this sample's time point can be read as: baseline before first vaccination. The material sequenced was peripheral blood, taken on day 0 of AZD1222 vaccination. These TCRs come from an adult in good health.

In nucleotides, the CDR3 is TGTGCCAGCAGTGCCGTAGGGGCAACTAATGAAAAACTGTTTTTT. Its translation is CASSAVGATNEKLFF. V usage is TRBV2 and J usage is TRBJ1-4, with a possible D match to TRBD1 (5 bases). V lost 4 bases and J lost 0, with 9 bases in between. Germline CDR1 is SNHLY and CDR2 is FYNNEI. The CDR3 extends over 15 amino acids.

This rearrangement joins TRBV3-1 (or the pseudogene TRBV3-2) to TRBJ2-1; 7 bases agree with TRBD2. The germline V gene has CDR1 LGHDT and CDR2 YNNKEL (reference sequence). V was clipped by 3 bases and J by 3 bases; unmatched bases: 2. This CDR3 region has 14 residues. The CDR3 loop reads CASSQGGYYNEQFF. CDR3 bases: TGTGCCAGCAGCCAGGGGGGGTACTACAATGAGCAGTTCTTC.

V and J are TRBV28 and TRBJ2-7; D remains unclear. CDR1 MDHEN and CDR2 SYDVKM come from the germline V gene. This CDR3 spans 14 amino acids. Trimming shortened V by 6 bases and J by 2 bases, and 14 bases separated the two germline ends. The CDR3 is CASSDETVTYEQYF. CDR3 DNA sequence: TGTGCCAGCAGCGACGAGACGGTTACCTACGAGCAGTACTTC.

This chain links TRBV6-1 with TRBJ2-7; D ambiguous. CDR3 length equals 15 residues. Germline V CDR1 and CDR2: MNHNS, SASEGT. Trimming stripped 1 base from V and 2 bases from J, with 12 bases between. CDR3 DNA sequence: TGTGCCAGCAGTGAAGTGTCAGAAATAACCTACGAGCAGTACTTC. The encoded protein is CASSEVSEITYEQYF.

This chain uses TRBV28 with TRBJ1-4; D gene uncertain. V lost 3 bases and J lost 5, with 10 bases in between. Germline-derived CDR1 and CDR2 are MDHEN and SYDVKM. This CDR3 contains 14 residues. In nucleotides, the CDR3 is TGTGCCAGCAGTTTTAGGCAGCCCAATGAAAAACTGTTTTTT. Its translation: CASSFRQPNEKLFF.

The V and J genes are TRBV27 and TRBJ1-6, with D perhaps TRBD1 (5 bases). The ends were cut back, 4 bases at V and 11 bases at J, with 15 bases in the middle. The V gene's germline CDR1 is MNHEY and CDR2 SMNVEV (reference sequence). The CDR3 totals 14 residues. The CDR3 nucleotides are TGTGCCAGCAGTTCGAGACAGATTGGGGCACCCCTCCACTTT. Its translation is CASSSRQIGAPLHF.

The chain employs TRBV27 and TRBJ1-1; a possible D gene is TRBD1 (5 bases). Germline CDR1 and CDR2: MNHEY and SMNVEV (reference sequence). This CDR3 spans 13 amino acids. With 5 bases removed from V and 1 base from J, the gap between germline ends came to 8 bases. DNA for the CDR3: TGTGCCAGCAGTACCAGGGAGAACACTGAAGCTTTCTTT. It translates to CASSTRENTEAFF.

The chain joins TRBV28 to TRBJ2-5, with 13 bases identical to TRBD2. This CDR3 spans 17 amino acids. Germline lookup yields CDR1 MDHEN and CDR2 SYDVKM. V lost 5 bases and J lost 5; bases outside the gene matches: 11. This CDR3 reads CASSHTSGGADRETQYF. CDR3 coding DNA: TGTGCCAGCAGTCACACTAGCGGGGGGGCCGATCGCGAGACCCAGTACTTC.

The chain carries TRBV4-1 and TRBJ2-3; no firm D call. The CDR3 sequence is 15 residues long. The V end was cut by 1 base, the J end by 2 bases, with 10 bases between. Germline CDR1 reads MGHRA; CDR2 reads YSYEKL. CDR3 residues: CASSQGGSNTDTQYF. The CDR3 bases are TGCGCCAGCAGCCAAGGTGGCAGTAACACAGATACGCAGTATTTT.

V usage is TRBV3-1 (or the pseudogene TRBV3-2) and J usage is TRBJ2-7, with 8 bases lining up with TRBD1. The CDR3 consists of 15 residues. CDR1 and CDR2 from the germline V gene are LGHDT and YNNKEL (reference sequence). J lost 4 bases, V lost 3 bases, and 8 bases had no gene match. DNA for the CDR3: TGTGCCAGCAGCCACGACAGGGGCCACCCTTACGAGCAGTACTTC. Amino acids: CASSHDRGHPYEQYF.

The rearrangement joins TRBV28 to TRBJ2-3, with D possibly matching TRBD1 (6 bases). Germline V CDR1 and CDR2: MDHEN, SYDVKM. This CDR3 is 15 amino acids long. The V and J ends lost 5 bases and 3 bases respectively, with 15 bases between them. The chain's CDR3 is CASSITGKRTDTQYF. The CDR3 coding sequence is TGTGCCAGCAGTATAACAGGGAAGAGAACAGATACGCAGTATTTT.

The chain recombines TRBV7-9 with TRBJ1-1; TRBD1 might be the D (6 bases). This CDR3 has 15 residues. The germline V and J ends were trimmed by 4 bases and 0 bases, with 12 bases remaining between them. Per germline, CDR1 SEHNR and CDR2 FQNEAQ (reference sequence). CDR3 sequence reads: CASSSPGQLNTEAFF. The DNA of the CDR3 is TGTGCCAGCAGCTCTCCGGGACAACTGAACACTGAAGCTTTCTTT.

The rearrangement joins TRBV3-1 (or the pseudogene TRBV3-2) to TRBJ2-3; no reliable D call. Germline-derived CDR1 and CDR2 are LGHDT and YNNKEL (reference sequence). The CDR3 runs to 14 residues. The V and J ends lost 1 base and 2 bases respectively, with 7 bases between them. For the CDR3, the DNA is TGTGCCAGCAGCCAAGTCCTAACCACAGATACGCAGTATTTT. It codes for CASSQVLTTDTQYF.

The chain carries TRBV3-1 (or the pseudogene TRBV3-2) and TRBJ1-5; D gene ambiguous. The V gene lost 2 bases and the J gene lost 6 bases, with 14 bases spanning the gap. The CDR3 is made up of 15 amino acids. Germline values: CDR1 LGHDT, CDR2 YNNKEL (reference sequence). CDR3: CASSQTPNQAQPQHF. CDR3 in DNA: TGTGCCAGCAGCCAAACTCCAAATCAGGCTCAGCCCCAGCATTTT.

The V call is TRBV6-5, the J call TRBJ1-1; the D gene is possibly TRBD1 (5 bases). Trimming shortened V by 6 bases and J by 5 bases, and 19 bases separated the two germline ends. The CDR3 has 15 amino acids. Germline loops: CDR1 MNHEY, CDR2 SVGAGI. This CDR3 reads CASRLLQRGVTEAFF. In DNA, the CDR3 is TGTGCCAGCAGGTTGCTCCAGCGAGGGGTGACTGAAGCTTTCTTT.

The chain uses TRBV4-3 and TRBJ2-5; 8 nucleotides match TRBD1. The CDR3 loop spans 15 amino acids. Germline V gene data show CDR1 as LGHNA and CDR2 as YSLEER. V trimming: 1 base; J trimming: 5 bases; junction bases outside the gene matches: 6. CDR3 sequence reads: CASSQVAGGEETQYF. The CDR3 coding sequence is TGCGCCAGCAGCCAAGTAGCAGGGGGCGAGGAGACCCAGTACTTC.

V usage is TRBV18 and J usage is TRBJ1-2; D gene ambiguous. The V gene lost 6 bases and the J gene lost 2 bases, with 10 bases spanning the gap. Germline V gives CDR1 KGHSH, CDR2 LQKENI. There are 13 residues in the CDR3. As DNA, the CDR3 is TGTGCCAGCTCCGATGACGGGAACTATGGCTACACCTTC. Protein product: CASSDDGNYGYTF.

The chain joins TRBV19 to TRBJ1-2; 8 nucleotides line up with TRBD1. With 9 bases clipped from V and 0 bases from J, the junction kept 12 bases outside the gene matches. Germline loops: CDR1 LNHDA, CDR2 SQIVND (reference sequence). The CDR3 is 16 amino acids. CDR3 sequence reads: CASSQGSTGANYGYTF. For the CDR3, the DNA is TGTGCCAGCTCCCAGGGTTCGACAGGGGCTAACTATGGCTACACCTTC.

This chain uses TRBV24-1 with TRBJ2-3, with D unclear. Germline V gene lookup returns CDR1 KGHDR and CDR2 SFDVKD. V shed 3 bases and J shed 3 bases, with 9 bases lying between them. CDR3 size: 14 residues. The chain's CDR3 is CATSDARRTDTQYF. The CDR3 region has the DNA TGTGCCACCAGTGATGCCAGGAGAACAGATACGCAGTATTTT.

The CDR3 DNA reads TGTGCCAGCAGCGCTGGGACAGGGGGCGATGAAAAACTGTTTTTT. It is translated as CASSAGTGGDEKLFF. The rearrangement links TRBV9 to TRBJ1-4; 12 bases line up with TRBD1. Germline V gene lookup returns CDR1 SGDLS and CDR2 YYNGEE. The J segment lost 6 bases and the V segment lost 3 bases, leaving 3 bases of the junction unmatched. The CDR3 totals 15 residues.

Here the CDR3 reads CASSLVGQGENEKLFF. As DNA, the CDR3 is TGTGCCAGCAGCTTGGTGGGACAGGGAGAGAATGAAAAACTGTTTTTT. The rearrangement uses TRBV5-4 and TRBJ1-4; 9 bases line up with TRBD1. Trimming took 0 bases from V and 5 from J; bases not matched to a gene: 5. The germline CDR1 and CDR2 sequences are SGHNT and YYREEE (reference sequence). This CDR3 is built from 16 residues.

The gene calls are TRBV6-2 or TRBV6-3 and TRBJ1-6; weak D call: TRBD1 (6 bases). Germline V lookup: CDR1 MNHEY, CDR2 SVGEGT. The CDR3 covers 16 residues. Between the trimmed V and J ends, which lost 4 bases and 8 bases, there was a span of 18 bases. For the CDR3, the DNA is TGTGCCAGCAGTTCCCAGGCTTTGGACAGATATTCACCCCTCCACTTT. Its protein product is CASSSQALDRYSPLHF.

In nucleotides, the CDR3 is TGTGCCTGGATGGTCACCGCCTACGAGCAGTACTTC. Amino acids: CAWMVTAYEQYF. The chain recombines TRBV30 with TRBJ2-7; no clear D gene. Germline values: CDR1 GTSNPN, CDR2 SVGIG (reference sequence). The germline V and J ends were trimmed by 4 bases and 2 bases, with 9 bases remaining between them. This CDR3 spans 12 amino acids.

This clone was counted a few times. This chain joins TRBV9 and TRBJ2-7; D perhaps matches TRBD2 (7 bases). V was clipped by 0 bases and J by 1 base, with 11 bases between them. The CDR3 is made up of 15 amino acids. The germline gives CDR1 SGDLS, CDR2 YYNGEE. The CDR3 sequence is CASSVGGGDSYEQYF. The CDR3 DNA reads TGTGCCAGCAGCGTAGGAGGGGGGGATTCCTACGAGCAGTACTTC.

The rearrangement links TRBV7-2 to TRBJ1-1; D uncertain. Germline-derived CDR1 and CDR2 are SGHTA and FQGNSA. The V end was cut by 4 bases, the J end by 0 bases, with 9 bases between. This CDR3 region has 14 residues. The CDR3 coding sequence is TGTGCCAGCAGCTCCAGGTGGGTGAACACTGAAGCTTTCTTT. This translates into CASSSRWVNTEAFF.

The rearrangement joins TRBV29-1 to TRBJ1-2; maybe TRBD1 (5 bases). Germline V lookup: CDR1 SQVTM, CDR2 ANQGSEA. Trimming stripped 4 bases from V and 3 bases from J, with 12 bases between. The CDR3 sequence is 13 residues long. CDR3 sequence (DNA): TGCAGCGTTGCCGTCGGGGCCGACTATGGCTACACCTTC. It translates to CSVAVGADYGYTF.

This clone was recorded once. The V gene is TRBV7-8, the J gene TRBJ1-2; D possibly corresponds to TRBD1 (5 bases). Trimming took off 3 bases at V and 5 bases at J, with 10 bases between the two ends. Germline V lookup: CDR1 SGHVS, CDR2 FQNEAQ. This CDR3 region has 13 residues. The CDR3 sequence: CASSFPGPYGYTF. In nucleotides, the CDR3 is TGTGCCAGCAGCTTCCCAGGGCCATATGGCTACACCTTC. Full variable domain (remainder filled in from reference TRBV7-8 and TRBJ1-2): GAGVSQSPRYKVAKRGQDVALRCDPISGHVSLFWYQQALGQGPEFLTYFQNEAQLDKSGLPSDRFFAERPEGSVSTLKIQRTQQEDSAVYLCASSFPGPYGYTFGSGTRLTVV.

The genes are TRBV2 and TRBJ1-1; 8 bases match TRBD1. The CDR3 length is 15 residues. Trimming took 4 bases from V and 1 from J; bases not matched to a gene: 5. Germline CDR1 SNHLY, CDR2 FYNNEI. In nucleotides, the CDR3 is TGTGCCAGCAGTGCGACCGGGACAGGGAACACTGAAGCTTTCTTT. Its translation is CASSATGTGNTEAFF. Drawing the rest from reference TRBV2 and TRBJ1-1, the complete variable domain is EPEVTQTPSHQVTQMGQEVILRCVPISNHLYFYWYRQILGQKVEFLVSFYNNEISEKSEIFDDQFSVERPDGSNFTLKIRSTKLEDSAMYFCASSATGTGNTEAFFGQGTRLTVV.

The chain combines TRBV5-1 with TRBJ2-3, with D tentatively TRBD2 (6 bases). Trimming removed 4 bases at V and 6 bases at J, with 27 bases between. The CDR3 covers 18 residues. Germline CDR1 is SGHRS and CDR2 is YFSETQ. The CDR3 bases are TGCGCCAGCAGCCTCGGGGGTAGGGCAGGGATGATGAGGGATACGCAGTATTTT. Translating gives CASSLGGRAGMMRDTQYF.

The chain recombines TRBV11-3 with TRBJ2-2, with D perhaps matching TRBD1 (6 bases). The CDR3 spans 14 residues. The germline V and J ends were trimmed by 3 bases and 4 bases, with 9 bases remaining between them. The germline V gene has CDR1 SGHNT and CDR2 YENEEA. CDR3 residues: CASSLDRSTGELFF. The CDR3 nucleotides read TGTGCCAGCAGCTTGGACAGAAGCACCGGGGAGCTGTTTTTT.

The chain's CDR3 is CASSRTSGQGIHEQYF. DNA of the CDR3: TGTGCCAGTAGCCGAACGTCGGGACAGGGGATTCACGAGCAGTACTTC. The chain carries TRBV19 and TRBJ2-7; 10 nucleotides line up with TRBD1. Germline V lookup: CDR1 LNHDA, CDR2 SQIVND (reference sequence). V lost 6 bases and J lost 5; bases outside the gene matches: 13. The CDR3 runs 16 residues.